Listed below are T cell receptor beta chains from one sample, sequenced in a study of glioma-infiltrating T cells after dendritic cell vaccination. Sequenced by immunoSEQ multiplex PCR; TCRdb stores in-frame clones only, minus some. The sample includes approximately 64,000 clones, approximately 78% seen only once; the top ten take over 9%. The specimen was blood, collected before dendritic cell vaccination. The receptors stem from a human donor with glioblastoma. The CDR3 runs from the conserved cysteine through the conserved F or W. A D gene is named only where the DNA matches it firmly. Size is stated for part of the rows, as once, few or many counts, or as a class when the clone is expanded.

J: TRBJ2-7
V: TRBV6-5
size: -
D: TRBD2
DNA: TGTGCCAGCAGAACACCGGGACTAGCGGAGCAGTACTTC
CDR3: CASRTPGLAEQYF

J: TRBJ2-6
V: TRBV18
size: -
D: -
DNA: TGTGCCAGCTCACCTACAGGACGCTCTGGGGCCAACGTCCTGACTTTC
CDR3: CASSPTGRSGANVLTF

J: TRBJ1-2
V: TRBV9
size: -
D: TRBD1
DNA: TGTGCCAGCAGCGTCTTCGGGACAGGGGGCACTGATGGCTACACCTTC
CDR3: CASSVFGTGGTDGYTF

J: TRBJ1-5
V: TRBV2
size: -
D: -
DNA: TGTGCCAGCGACATGACAGTTAATCAGCCCCAGCATTTT
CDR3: CASDMTVNQPQHF

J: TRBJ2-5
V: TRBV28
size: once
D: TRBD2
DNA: TGTGCCACCCGACCGGGACTAGAGAGGGAGACCCAGTACTTC
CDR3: CATRPGLERETQYF

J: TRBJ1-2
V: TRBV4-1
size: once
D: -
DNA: TGCGCCAGCAGCCAAGTCGGGTCGGGTTACTATGGCTACACCTTC
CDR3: CASSQVGSGYYGYTF

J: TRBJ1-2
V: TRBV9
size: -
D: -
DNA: TGTGCCAGCAGCGCGGTGAACTATGGCTACACCTTC
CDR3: CASSAVNYGYTF

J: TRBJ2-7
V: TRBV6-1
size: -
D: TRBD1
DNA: TGTGCCAGCAGTTCTACAGGGGGCCGCACCTACGAGCAGTACTTC
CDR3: CASSSTGGRTYEQYF

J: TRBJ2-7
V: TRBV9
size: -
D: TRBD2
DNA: TGTGCCAGCAGCGTAGGGGGTAGCGGGGTAGCCTACGAGCAGTACTTC
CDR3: CASSVGGSGVAYEQYF

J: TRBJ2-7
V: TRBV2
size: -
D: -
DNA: TGTGCCAGCAGTGTTTCCTACGGGTCCTACGAGCAGTACTTC
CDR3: CASSVSYGSYEQYF

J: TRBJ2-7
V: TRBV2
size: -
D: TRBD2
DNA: TGTGCCAGCGCTTCGGGGGGAGATCCCTACGAGCAGTACTTC
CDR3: CASASGGDPYEQYF

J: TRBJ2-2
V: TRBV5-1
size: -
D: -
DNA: TGCGCCAGCAGCCCCCCGCTGGGGGGAGGAACCGGGGAGCTGTTTTTT
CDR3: CASSPPLGGGTGELFF

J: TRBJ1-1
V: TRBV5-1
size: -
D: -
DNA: TGCGCCAGCAGGGACAGGAACACTGAAGCTTTCTTT
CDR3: CASRDRNTEAFF

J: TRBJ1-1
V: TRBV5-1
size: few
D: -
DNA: TGCGCCAGCAGCGCCGGTGTAAGAACTGAAGCTTTCTTT
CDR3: CASSAGVRTEAFF

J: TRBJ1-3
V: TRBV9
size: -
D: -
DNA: TGTGCCAGCAGCCCCCGAGGGCTACCTGGAAACACCATATATTTT
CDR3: CASSPRGLPGNTIYF

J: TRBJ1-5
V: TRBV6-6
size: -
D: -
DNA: TGTGCCAGCAGCCTCCTAGGGGGCAATCAGCCCCAGCATTTT
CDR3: CASSLLGGNQPQHF

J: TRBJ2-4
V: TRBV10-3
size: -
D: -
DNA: TGTGCCATCAGTAACGCAGGGGAAAACATTCAGTACTTC
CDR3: CAISNAGENIQYF

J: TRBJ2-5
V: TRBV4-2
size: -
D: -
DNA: TGTGCCAGCAGCCAAGTGGGGCGGGGGCCCGAAGAGACCCAGTACTTC
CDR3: CASSQVGRGPEETQYF

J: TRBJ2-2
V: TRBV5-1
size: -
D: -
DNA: TGCGCCAGCAGCCCTGCCGTGACAGGCACCGGGGAGCTGTTTTTT
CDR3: CASSPAVTGTGELFF

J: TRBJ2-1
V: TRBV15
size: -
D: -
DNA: TGTGCCACCAGCAGATCTACAGGTATAGGGGAGCAGTTCTTC
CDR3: CATSRSTGIGEQFF

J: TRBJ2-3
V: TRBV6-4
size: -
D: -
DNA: TGTGCCAGCAGTCCCACGGGAGATACGCAGTATTTT
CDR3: CASSPTGDTQYF

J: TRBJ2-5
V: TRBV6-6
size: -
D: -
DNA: TGTGCCAGCGGCGGGACTGGCCAAGAGACCCAGTACTTC
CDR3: CASGGTGQETQYF

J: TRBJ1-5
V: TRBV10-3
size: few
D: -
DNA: TGTGCCATCAGTGAGGAGGACAGTTTTCAGCCCCAGCATTTT
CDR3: CAISEEDSFQPQHF

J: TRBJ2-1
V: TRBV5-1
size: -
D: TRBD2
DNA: TGCGCCAGCAGCTCGGGACTAGCGAACTCCTACAATGAGCAGTTCTTC
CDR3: CASSSGLANSYNEQFF

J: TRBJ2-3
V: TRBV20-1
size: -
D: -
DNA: TGCAGTGCTACAAGGGGAGATACGCAGTATTTT
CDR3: CSATRGDTQYF

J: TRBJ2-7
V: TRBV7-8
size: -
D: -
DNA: TGTGCCAGCAGCTCGTTCACACCCTACGAGCAGTACTTC
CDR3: CASSSFTPYEQYF

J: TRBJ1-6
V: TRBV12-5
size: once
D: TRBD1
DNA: TGTGCTAGTGGTTTGGTACGGGGTTGGACAGGGACGAGTTCACCCCTCCACTTT
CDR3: CASGLVRGWTGTSSPLHF

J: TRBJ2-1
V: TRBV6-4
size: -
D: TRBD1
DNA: TGTGCCAGCAGGACAGGGTATGAGCAGTTCTTC
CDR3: CASRTGYEQFF

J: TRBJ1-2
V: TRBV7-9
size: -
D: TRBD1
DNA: TGTGCCAGCAGGATTACAGGGGACTATGGCTACACCTTC
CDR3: CASRITGDYGYTF

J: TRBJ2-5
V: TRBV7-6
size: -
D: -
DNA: TGTGCCAGCAGCTTAAACACGCTTACAGAGACCCAGTACTTC
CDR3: CASSLNTLTETQYF

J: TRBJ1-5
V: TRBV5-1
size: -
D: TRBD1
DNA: TGCGCCAGCAGCCCGGGGACAGACAATCAGCCCCAGCATTTT
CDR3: CASSPGTDNQPQHF

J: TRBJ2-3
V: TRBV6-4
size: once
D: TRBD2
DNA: TGTGCCAGCAGTGAAACCAGCGGGGGGCCAGATACGCAGTATTTT
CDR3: CASSETSGGPDTQYF

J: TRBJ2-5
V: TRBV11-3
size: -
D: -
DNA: TGTGCCAGCTCTATCGGTCGGGAGACCCAGTACTTC
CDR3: CASSIGRETQYF

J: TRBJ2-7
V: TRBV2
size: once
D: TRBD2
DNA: TGTGCCAGCCGAGCAGCTAGCGGGGACAACGAGCAGTACTTC
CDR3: CASRAASGDNEQYF

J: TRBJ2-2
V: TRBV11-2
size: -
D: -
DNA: TGTGCCAGCAGCCCCCTACGTTCTTCCGGGGAGCTGTTTTTT
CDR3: CASSPLRSSGELFF

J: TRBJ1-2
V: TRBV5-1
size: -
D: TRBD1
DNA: TGCGCCAGCAGCTTACAGGGGCCTCCCAACTATGGCTACACCTTC
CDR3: CASSLQGPPNYGYTF

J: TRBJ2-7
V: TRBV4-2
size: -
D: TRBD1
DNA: TGTGCCAGCAGCCAGCGGACAGGGAATTCCTACGAGCAGTACTTC
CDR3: CASSQRTGNSYEQYF

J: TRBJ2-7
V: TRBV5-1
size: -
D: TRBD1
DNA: TGCGCCAGCAGCTTGGCAGGACAGGGTTACGGGGAGCAGTACTTC
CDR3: CASSLAGQGYGEQYF

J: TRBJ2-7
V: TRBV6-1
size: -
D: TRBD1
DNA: TGTGCCAGCAGGGGACAGGGTCGATACGAGCAGTACTTC
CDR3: CASRGQGRYEQYF

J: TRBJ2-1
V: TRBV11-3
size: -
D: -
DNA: TGTGCCAGCAGCTTTGGGGGGGCAGGGGCCAATGAGCAGTTCTTC
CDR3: CASSFGGAGANEQFF

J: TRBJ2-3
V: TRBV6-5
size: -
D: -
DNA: TGTGCCAGCAGTTTGACTATTAGCGTCTCCACAGATACGCAGTATTTT
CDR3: CASSLTISVSTDTQYF

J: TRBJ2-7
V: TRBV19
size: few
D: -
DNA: TGTGCCAGTAGTGGGGAGAGCGGGCCCCCCTACGAGCAGTACTTC
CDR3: CASSGESGPPYEQYF

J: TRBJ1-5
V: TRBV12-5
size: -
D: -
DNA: TGTGCTAGTGGTTTGGGTTTCCAGGCGCAGCCCCAGCATTTT
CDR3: CASGLGFQAQPQHF

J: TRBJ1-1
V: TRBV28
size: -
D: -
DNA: TGTGCCAGCAGTGAAAACAGGGCTGGAGCTTTCTTT
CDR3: CASSENRAGAFF

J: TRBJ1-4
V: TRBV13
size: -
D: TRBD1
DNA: TGTGCCAGCAGGTCCGGGACAGCTGGGGAAAAACTGTTTTTT
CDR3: CASRSGTAGEKLFF

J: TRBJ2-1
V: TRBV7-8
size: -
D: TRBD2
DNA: TGTGCCAGCAGCGCGGGAGGGGGGGCCCACTCCTACAATGAGCAGTTCTTC
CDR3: CASSAGGGAHSYNEQFF

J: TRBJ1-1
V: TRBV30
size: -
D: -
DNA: TGTGCCTGGCAGGAGGACGGTGAAGCTTTCTTT
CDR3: CAWQEDGEAFF

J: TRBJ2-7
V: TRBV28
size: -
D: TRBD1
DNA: TGTGCCAGCAGTTTTCCCGGACAGGGGGCTGCCTACGAGCAGTACTTC
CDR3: CASSFPGQGAAYEQYF

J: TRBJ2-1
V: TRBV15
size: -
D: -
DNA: TGTGCCACCAGCGGGTATCCCACGGGGGCCTACAATGAGCAGTTCTTC
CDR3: CATSGYPTGAYNEQFF

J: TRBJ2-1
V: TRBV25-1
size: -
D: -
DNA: TGTGCCAGCAGTGACTTGGCTGGGGCCCTCTACAATGAGCAGTTCTTC
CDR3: CASSDLAGALYNEQFF

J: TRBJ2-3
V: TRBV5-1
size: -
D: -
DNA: TGCGCCAGCAGCTTGGCCGTGGGGAGTAGCACAGATACGCAGTATTTT
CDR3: CASSLAVGSSTDTQYF

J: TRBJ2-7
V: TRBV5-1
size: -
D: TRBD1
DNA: TGCGCCAGCAGCTTGGCGGGACAGGCCTACGAGCAGTACTTC
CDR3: CASSLAGQAYEQYF

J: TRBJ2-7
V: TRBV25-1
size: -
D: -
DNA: TGTGCCAGCAGTGTAGACAGAAGGGGCTCCGAGCAGTACTTC
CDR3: CASSVDRRGSEQYF

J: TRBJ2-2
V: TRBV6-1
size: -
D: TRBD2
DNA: TGTGCCAGCAGTGGGACTAGCGGGGGCACCGGGGAGCTGTTTTTT
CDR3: CASSGTSGGTGELFF

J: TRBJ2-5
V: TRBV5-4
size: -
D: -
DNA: TGTGCCAGCAGCTTGAAAAGGGGCCGGGAGACCCAGTACTTC
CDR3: CASSLKRGRETQYF

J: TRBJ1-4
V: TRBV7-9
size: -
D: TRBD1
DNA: TGTGCCAGCAGTTACTCCGGGACAGGGGCTGAAAAACTGTTTTTT
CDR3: CASSYSGTGAEKLFF

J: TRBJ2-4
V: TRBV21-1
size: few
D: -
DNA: TGTGCCAGCAGCAAAGGCTGGTCACCGAGGGACAGCTCGCCTTTTTCCAAAAACATTCAGTACTTC
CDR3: CASSKGWSPRDSSPFSKNIQYF

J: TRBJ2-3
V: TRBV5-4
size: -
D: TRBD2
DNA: TGTGCCAGCACTTTGCTAGCGGGGCCCACAGATACGCAGTATTTT
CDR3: CASTLLAGPTDTQYF

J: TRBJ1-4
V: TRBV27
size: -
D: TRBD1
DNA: TGTGCCAGCAGCACTACCGGGACAGGGGGCTGGGGTGAAAAACTGTTTTTT
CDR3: CASSTTGTGGWGEKLFF